The next 30 T cell receptor beta chains were all read from a single sample in a study of T-cell memory formation after mild COVID-19. TCRdb redid the calling of the 5' RACE reads with MiXCR, one entry per CDR3 protein. The sample shows a few hundred thousand distinct CDR3 sequences, about 22% of them seen only once. The sequenced material came from PBMCs or a T cell subset sorted from them (not recorded which). The receptors were gathered from an adult woman who had mild COVID-19 (a few samples of this study predate the infection). Cell type and time point are not known.

The genes are TRBV3-1 and TRBJ1-1; D is ambiguous. CDR1 LGHDT and CDR2 YNNKEL come from the germline V gene (reference sequence). The CDR3 sequence is 11 residues long. The V end lost 6 bases, the J end lost 8 bases, and 10 bases lay between the germline ends. Here the CDR3 reads CASRRGHEAFF. For the CDR3, the DNA is TGTGCCAGCAGACGGGGTCACGAAGCTTTCTTT.

This sequence joins TRBV7-9 and TRBJ2-5; either TRBD1 or TRBD2 may supply D (5 bases each). V gave up 8 bases and J gave up 5 bases, with 12 bases separating them. Germline CDR1 reads SEHNR; CDR2 reads FQNEAQ (reference sequence). This CDR3 comprises 12 residues. Written as DNA, the CDR3 is TGTGCCAGCGCCGGGACCGCGGAGACCCAGTACTTC. Amino acid sequence: CASAGTAETQYF.

This clonotype showed up many times. This chain links TRBV3-1 with TRBJ2-1; 8 bases are shared with TRBD1. Losses at the gene ends were 1 base for V and 1 base for J; bases not matched to a gene: 0. The CDR3 totals 15 residues. CDR1 is LGHDT and CDR2 is YNNKEL in the germline V gene (reference sequence). This CDR3 reads CASSQGTGSYNEQFF. In DNA, the CDR3 is TGTGCCAGCAGCCAAGGGACAGGGTCCTACAATGAGCAGTTCTTC.

This clonotype turned up a few times. This CDR3 reads CATSDAIGDNLNGELFF. As DNA, the CDR3 is TGTGCCACCAGTGACGCAATAGGGGACAATCTTAACGGGGAGCTGTTTTTT. V gene TRBV24-1 combines with J gene TRBJ2-2, with D possibly TRBD1 on 6 matching bases. The CDR3 loop spans 17 amino acids. Deletions cut 4 bases from V and 7 bases from J, with 21 bases between. CDR1 is KGHDR and CDR2 is SFDVKD in the germline V gene.

The V gene is TRBV2, the J gene TRBJ2-2; 11 positions match TRBD2. The CDR3 covers 16 residues. Germline loops: CDR1 SNHLY, CDR2 FYNNEI. V shed 2 bases and J 5 bases; nucleotides not matched to a gene: 4. In DNA form, the CDR3 reads TGTGCCAGCAGTGAATGGCTAGCGGGAGGTACCGGGGAGCTGTTTTTT. Translating it yields CASSEWLAGGTGELFF.

The chain recombines TRBV10-3 with TRBJ2-7, with 10 bases fitting TRBD2. The V and J ends lost 10 bases and 1 base, in that order; junction bases with no gene match: 10. This CDR3 region has 15 residues. Germline CDR1 is ENHRY and CDR2 is SYGVKD. The CDR3 is CASRGASGGSYEQYF. The CDR3 nucleotides read TGTGCCAGCCGGGGTGCTAGCGGGGGATCCTACGAGCAGTACTTC.

This clonotype was counted a few times. The chain uses TRBV29-1 and TRBJ2-7, with D possibly being TRBD1 (6 bases). Looked up from germline, CDR1 is SQVTM and CDR2 is ANQGSEA. CDR3 length equals 13 residues. V was pared by 2 bases and J by 1 base, with 9 bases between. The CDR3: CSVELQGSYEQYF. For the CDR3, the DNA is TGCAGCGTTGAACTCCAGGGGTCCTACGAGCAGTACTTC.

V gene TRBV4-1 combines with J gene TRBJ2-2; no clear D gene. This CDR3 comprises 15 residues. From germline, CDR1 is MGHRA and CDR2 YSYEKL. Trimming took off 0 bases at V and 4 bases at J, with 9 bases between the two ends. The CDR3 DNA follows: TGCGCCAGCAGCCAAGATCAGGTTGGCACCGGGGAGCTGTTTTTT. This gives the protein CASSQDQVGTGELFF.

The chain combines TRBV4-1 with TRBJ1-2; D is unresolved. Germline lookup yields CDR1 MGHRA and CDR2 YSYEKL. The CDR3 contains 16 residues. V was cut by 1 base and J by 2 bases, with 14 bases left in between. CDR3 nucleotide sequence: TGCGCCAGCAGCCAAGTAGCCTGGACGGAGAACTATGGCTACACCTTC. Translation: CASSQVAWTENYGYTF.

This chain links TRBV4-1 with TRBJ2-1; 8 bases match TRBD2. Germline V gene data show CDR1 as MGHRA and CDR2 as YSYEKL. CDR3 size: 18 residues. The V and J ends lost 0 bases and 4 bases, in that order; junction bases with no gene match: 11. The DNA for the CDR3 is TGCGCCAGCAGCCAAGATGCACGGGGGGGGGTATTATACAATGAGCAGTTCTTC. Protein: CASSQDARGGVLYNEQFF.

This clonotype has only a few counts. The chain joins TRBV20-1 to TRBJ1-5; 9 positions agree with TRBD1. Looked up from germline, CDR1 is DFQATT and CDR2 is SNEGSKA (reference sequence). Losses at the gene ends were 5 bases for V and 6 bases for J; bases not matched to a gene: 8. The CDR3 is 14 amino acids. In DNA form, the CDR3 reads TGCAGTGCTCCCCGACAGGGGGTCGGTCAGCCCCAGCATTTT. It specifies CSAPRQGVGQPQHF.

This chain connects TRBV12-3 or TRBV12-4 to TRBJ1-2; D call uncertain. V dropped 3 bases and J dropped 6 bases, with 8 bases sitting between them. This CDR3 has 12 amino acids. The CDR3 spells CASSFTRDGYTF. In DNA, the CDR3 is TGTGCCAGCAGTTTCACGAGGGATGGCTACACCTTC.

This clonotype was seen repeatedly, ten times or more. The chain uses TRBV5-1 and TRBJ2-7; D might be TRBD1 or TRBD2, each matching 5 bases. The germline V gene has CDR1 SGHRS and CDR2 YFSETQ. This CDR3 has 13 amino acids. V lost 4 bases and J lost 2, with 10 bases in between. The CDR3 here is CASSIGAAYEQYF. CDR3 DNA sequence: TGCGCCAGCAGCATCGGGGCGGCCTACGAGCAGTACTTC.

V and J are TRBV6-4 and TRBJ2-3, with TRBD2 matching 7 bases. The V gene end was trimmed by 0 bases and the J gene end by 6 bases; junction bases not matched to a gene: 6. The germline gives CDR1 MRHNA, CDR2 SNTAGT. The CDR3 is made up of 15 amino acids. The CDR3 nucleotides are TGTGCCAGCAGTGACTCGGCGGGAGACTCGGATACGCAGTATTTT. It specifies CASSDSAGDSDTQYF.

The J gene is TRBJ2-5, the V gene TRBV5-4; 9 nucleotides align to TRBD2. J gave up 2 bases and V 3 bases, and 8 bases lay outside the gene matches. This CDR3 spans 16 amino acids. The germline gives CDR1 SGHNT, CDR2 YYREEE (reference sequence). CDR3: CASSSIAGEVQETQYF. The CDR3 nucleotides read TGTGCCAGCAGCTCGATAGCGGGGGAGGTTCAAGAGACCCAGTACTTC.

This clonotype has more than one count but fewer than ten. The V call is TRBV3-1, the J call TRBJ2-7; 8 bases are shared with TRBD1. Germline trimming cut 6 bases from V and 3 bases from J; bases unmatched to any gene: 10. This CDR3 contains 15 residues. Germline assignment: CDR1 LGHDT and CDR2 YNNKEL (reference sequence). The CDR3 loop is CASSTTGDLLYEQYF. The CDR3 DNA sequence: TGTGCCAGCAGTACGACAGGGGATCTCCTCTACGAGCAGTACTTC.

The rearrangement joins TRBV6-5 to TRBJ1-1; 8 nucleotides match TRBD1. CDR1 and CDR2 from the germline V gene are MNHEY and SVGAGI. V shed 0 bases, J shed 4 bases, and the junction held 7 bases outside the gene matches. CDR3 size: 16 residues. As DNA, the CDR3 is TGTGCCAGCAGTTACTCAAGGACAGGGACGGGCACTGAAGCTTTCTTT. Translated: CASSYSRTGTGTEAFF.

As to this clonotype: Sequence at one end of the junction differs from germline and may be a read error. This chain joins TRBV4-1 and TRBJ2-5; D is perhaps TRBD2 (6 bases). This CDR3 spans 16 amino acids. Germline lookup yields CDR1 MGHRA and CDR2 YSYEKL. The CDR3 reads CASRQGDGSGQETQYF. CDR3 DNA sequence: TGCGCCAGCAGACAAGGGGACGGTAGCGGACAAGAGACCCAGTACTTC.

In its sample, this clonotype was seen many times. This chain uses TRBV11-3 with TRBJ2-2; D uncertain. Germline V gene sequence: CDR1 SGHNT, CDR2 YENEEA. The CDR3 loop spans 13 amino acids. Trimming took 2 bases from V and 5 from J, leaving 6 bases between them. CDR3 protein: CASSLPGTGELFF. The CDR3 coding sequence is TGTGCCAGCAGCTTACCCGGAACCGGGGAGCTGTTTTTT.

The chain couples TRBV6-5 to TRBJ2-3, with D tentatively TRBD2 (6 bases). V was pared by 8 bases and J by 9 bases, with 12 bases between. This CDR3 region has 11 residues. Per the germline V gene, CDR1 is MNHEY and CDR2 is SVGAGI. CDR3 loop: CASAGGRTQYF. The CDR3 nucleotides read TGTGCCAGCGCCGGGGGTCGGACGCAGTATTTT.

V is TRBV6-1 and J is TRBJ2-1, with 10 bases that match TRBD2. CDR1 is MNHNS, CDR2 SASEGT, per germline. V gave up 6 bases and J gave up 8 bases; unmatched junction bases: 13. The CDR3 extends over 16 amino acids. CDR3 residues: CASRTLGLAGVHEQFF. The CDR3 nucleotides read TGTGCCAGCAGGACCCTGGGGCTAGCGGGAGTCCATGAGCAGTTCTTC.

There are a few counts of this clonotype. This chain connects TRBV13 to TRBJ2-5; D is possibly TRBD2 (7 bases). The ends were cut back, 6 bases at V and 2 bases at J, with 19 bases in the middle. This CDR3 contains 16 residues. The germline V gene has CDR1 PRHDT and CDR2 FYEKMQ (reference sequence). The CDR3 loop reads CASSSRGGELQETQYF. The CDR3 region has the DNA TGTGCCAGCAGTTCTAGAGGGGGGGAACTTCAAGAGACCCAGTACTTC.

This chain joins TRBV12-3 or TRBV12-4 and TRBJ2-7, with 8 bases aligning to TRBD2. J lost 4 bases, V lost 1 base, and 3 bases had no gene match. This CDR3 has 14 amino acids. The CDR3 sequence: CASSLGGLEYEQYF. In nucleotides, the CDR3 is TGTGCCAGCAGTTTAGGGGGACTAGAATACGAGCAGTACTTC.

J is TRBJ1-2 and V is TRBV12-3 or TRBV12-4; a possible D gene is TRBD1 (6 bases). The germline V and J ends were trimmed by 6 bases and 4 bases, with 15 bases remaining between them. The CDR3 covers 14 residues. This chain's CDR3 is CASSPFNRVYGYTF. The DNA of the CDR3 is TGTGCCAGCAGCCCATTCAACAGGGTCTATGGCTACACCTTC.

This clonotype was found a few times. The V and J genes are TRBV20-1 and TRBJ2-1, with 16 bases identical to TRBD2. The trim removed 3 bases at V and 6 bases at J, leaving 5 bases unmatched. From germline, CDR1 is DFQATT and CDR2 SNEGSKA (reference sequence). The CDR3 contains 16 residues. The CDR3 nucleotides read TGCAGTGCTAGGGGACTAGCGGGAGGGCCGGGCAATGAGCAGTTCTTC. Translated: CSARGLAGGPGNEQFF.

The chain combines TRBV5-1 with TRBJ2-7, with a tentative D call TRBD1 (6 bases). Germline values: CDR1 SGHRS, CDR2 YFSETQ. V dropped 0 bases and J dropped 2 bases, with 12 bases sitting between them. CDR3 length: 15 residues. The CDR3 nucleotides are TGCGCCAGCAGCTTGGATTTCAGGGGCACCTACGAGCAGTACTTC. Encoded protein: CASSLDFRGTYEQYF.

This clonotype was detected many times. This sequence joins TRBV24-1 and TRBJ2-1; 9 nucleotides agree with TRBD1. The CDR3 loop spans 16 amino acids. Germline assignment: CDR1 KGHDR and CDR2 SFDVKD. J lost 6 bases, V lost 4 bases, and 9 bases had no gene match. For the CDR3, the DNA is TGTGCCACCAGTGACTGGGGACAGGGTACGGGCAATGAGCAGTTCTTC. Its translation is CATSDWGQGTGNEQFF.

The rearrangement links TRBV12-3 or TRBV12-4 to TRBJ1-1; 9 bases agree with TRBD1. The CDR3 consists of 11 residues. With V trimmed by 8 bases and J by 11 bases, 6 bases remained unmatched. CDR3 nucleotides: TGTGCCAGCGGAGGACAGGGGAGGGCTTTCTTT. Residues: CASGGQGRAFF.

This clonotype was recorded a few times. The rearrangement joins TRBV29-1 to TRBJ1-1; perhaps TRBD1 as D (5 bases). Germline V gene lookup returns CDR1 SQVTM and CDR2 ANQGSEA. V lost 0 bases and J lost 6, with 14 bases in between. The CDR3 length is 14 residues. The DNA for the CDR3 is TGCAGCGTTGAAGACGTCCCAGGGAAAGCTGAAGCTTTCTTT. Amino acids: CSVEDVPGKAEAFF.

The gene calls are TRBV7-8 and TRBJ1-5, with unresolved D. CDR3 length equals 14 residues. The V gene's germline CDR1 is SGHVS and CDR2 FQNEAQ. Between the trimmed V and J ends, which lost 5 bases and 7 bases, there was a span of 15 bases. CDR3 sequence: CASSPSGASQPQHF. DNA for the CDR3: TGTGCCAGCAGCCCCTCGGGCGCATCCCAGCCCCAGCATTTT.